The 21 T cell receptor beta chains reported below all come from one sample, sequenced in a study of T cells in Graves' hyperthyroidism and ophthalmopathy. Regions amplified from RNA transcripts were the TCR beta CDR3 regions. Initially, a first-round RT-PCR of the TCR CDR3 employed the HTBI primer set. TCRdb recomputed calls from the multiplex PCR reads with MiXCR, one row per CDR3 protein. The table shows 490,000 or so distinct CDR3 sequences, with 40% to 50% occurring only once. The specimen sequenced was peripheral blood or thyroid tissue (not recorded which). The receptor set was obtained from an adult woman with Graves' disease, either hyperthyroidism or ophthalmopathy (not recorded which).

About this clonotype itself: The junction departs from the called germline gene at one end, perhaps through a read error. This sequence joins TRBV11-2 and TRBJ1-2; TRBD1 agrees at 11 bases. The CDR3 runs 14 residues. CDR1 is SGHAT and CDR2 is FQNNGV in the germline V gene. CDR3 in DNA: TGTGCCGGCAGCCTCCGGACAGGGGGCGTTGGCTACATCTTC. It encodes CAGSLRTGGVGYIF.

For the CDR3, the DNA is TGTGCCATCAGTGACGCGACCCGGGGCGGGGGGGGAGGCAATCAGCCCCAGCATTTT. Translated, it gives CAISDATRGGGGGNQPQHF. V gene TRBV10-3 combines with J gene TRBJ1-5, with D possibly being TRBD1 (5 bases). The CDR3 length is 19 residues. V lost 3 bases, J lost 2 bases, and 23 bases lay in between. The germline V gene encodes CDR1 ENHRY and CDR2 SYGVKD.

The V gene is TRBV29-1, the J gene TRBJ1-4, with 11 bases aligning to TRBD1. This CDR3 has 15 residues. Germline V gene sequence: CDR1 SQVTM, CDR2 ANQGSEA. With 4 bases clipped from V and 0 bases from J, the junction kept 1 base outside the gene matches. The CDR3 reads CSVGGQGATNEKLFF. The CDR3 DNA is TGCAGCGTTGGGGGACAGGGGGCAACTAATGAAAAACTGTTTTTT.

As concerns this clonotype: No conserved phenylalanine or tryptophan ends this CDR3, so it is likely a read error. The DNA is omitted, as the CDR3 cannot be located on it reliably, and the CDR3 follows TCRdb's listing. The chain employs TRBV9 and TRBJ1-1. The CDR3 has 8 residues if both end residues are counted. Looked up from germline, CDR1 is SGDLS and CDR2 is YYNGEE. CDR3: CASSVYPA.

A note on this clonotype: No conserved phenylalanine or tryptophan ends this CDR3, so it is likely a read error. No DNA is shown, since the ends of the CDR3 on it are uncertain; the CDR3 is the one TCRdb lists. This rearrangement joins TRBV19 to TRBJ1-1; the D call TRBD1 from the table was never checked on the DNA. The CDR3 spans 9 amino acids, including both terminal residues. Looked up from germline, CDR1 is LNHDA and CDR2 is SQIVND (reference sequence). CDR3: CASSIVGSG.

This clonotype came up many times. The gene calls are TRBV2 and TRBJ1-2, with TRBD1 matching over 7 bases. The V and J ends lost 7 bases and 6 bases, in that order; junction bases with no gene match: 14. CDR1 and CDR2 (germline): SNHLY, FYNNEI. The length of the CDR3 is 15 residues. The CDR3 bases are TGTGCCAGCAAGGGGGACAGCAACCTGGGGAATGGCTACACCTTC. Its translation is CASKGDSNLGNGYTF.

This clonotype was observed a handful of times. The J gene is TRBJ2-7, the V gene TRBV7-8; 8 bases match TRBD1. This CDR3 is built from 21 residues. Germline CDR1 is SGHVS and CDR2 is FQNEAQ. V trimming: 1 base; J trimming: 2 bases; junction bases outside the gene matches: 22. CDR3 DNA sequence: TGTGCCAGCAGCTTAGTTGGTCAGAGGGACAGGCTAAGCCGAGGGCCCTACGAGCAGTACTTC. It specifies CASSLVGQRDRLSRGPYEQYF.

This clonotype was observed many times. The chain employs TRBV25-1 and TRBJ1-1; D may be TRBD1 (5 bases). CDR1 and CDR2 (germline): MGHDK, SYGVNS. The CDR3 loop spans 14 amino acids. V lost 3 bases and J lost 6, with 14 bases in between. The CDR3 DNA sequence: TGTGCCAGCAGTGAGGTCGGGGGAGGGTCTGAAGCTTTCTTT. Translating it yields CASSEVGGGSEAFF. Full variable domain (missing parts from reference TRBV25-1 and TRBJ1-1): EADIYQTPRYLVIGTGKKITLECSQTMGHDKMYWYQQDPGMELHLIHYSYGVNSTEKGDLSSESTVSRIRTEHFPLTLESARPSHTSQYLCASSEVGGGSEAFFGQGTRLTVV.

The chain recombines TRBV2 with TRBJ2-7; TRBD2 agrees at 10 bases. The J call may be mistaken, given a closer DNA end match to TRBJ2-1. This CDR3 is 16 amino acids long. The germline gives CDR1 SNHLY, CDR2 FYNNEI. CDR3 amino acids: CASSDSRASGSDEQFF. In DNA, the CDR3 is TGTGCCAGCAGTGATTCGAGGGCTAGCGGGAGCGATGAGCAGTTCTTC.

This clonotype was seen ten or more times. The V gene is TRBV4-1, the J gene TRBJ1-4; D is unclear. V lost 1 base and J 10 bases, leaving 10 bases between the germline ends. Germline V gene data show CDR1 as MGHRA and CDR2 as YSYEKL. This CDR3 has 13 amino acids. The DNA of the CDR3 is TGCGCCAGCAGCCAAGTTCTGCAAGGAAAACTGTTTTTT. Its translation: CASSQVLQGKLFF.

The chain recombines TRBV9 with TRBJ1-4, with unresolved D. The germline V gene has CDR1 SGDLS and CDR2 YYNGEE. This CDR3 has 16 residues. With 5 bases removed from V and 0 bases from J, the gap between germline ends came to 14 bases. This CDR3 is CASSFGVTSTNEKLFF. CDR3 DNA: TGTGCCAGCAGTTTCGGGGTCACGTCAACTAATGAAAAACTGTTTTTT.

This clonotype was seen many times. The chain is built from TRBV29-1 and TRBJ2-7, with TRBD2 identical over 8 bases. The V gene's germline CDR1 is SQVTM and CDR2 ANQGSEA. The CDR3 sequence is 14 residues long. Trimming at V came to 3 bases and at J to 2 bases, leaving 6 bases not matched to a gene. The CDR3 DNA sequence: TGCAGCGTTGAGCCCAGCGGGAGTGCCTACGAGCAGTACTTC. Its translation is CSVEPSGSAYEQYF.

The V call is TRBV7-8, the J call TRBJ1-1, with 10 bases matching TRBD1. J gave up 9 bases and V 1 base, and 11 bases lay outside the gene matches. Germline values: CDR1 SGHVS, CDR2 FQNEAQ. This CDR3 contains 16 residues. The CDR3 DNA sequence: TGTGCCAGCAGCTTAGGTCCATTGGGACAGGGGACTCAAGCTTTCTTT. This gives the protein CASSLGPLGQGTQAFF.

The chain uses TRBV11-2 and TRBJ2-3, with TRBD2 identical over 8 bases. Looked up from germline, CDR1 is SGHAT and CDR2 is FQNNGV. The CDR3 is made up of 23 amino acids. V dropped 0 bases and J dropped 0; count of bases not matched to a gene: 23. The CDR3 here is CASSLDPRSGIVLRAGSTDTQYF. CDR3 nucleotide sequence: TGTGCCAGCAGCTTAGATCCACGTAGCGGGATCGTCCTACGAGCTGGTAGCACAGATACGCAGTATTTT.

This rearrangement joins TRBV5-7 to TRBJ1-6; D is undetermined. TRBV5-7 is reported as an ORF; its role is uncertain. The CDR3 is made up of 15 amino acids. The V end was cut by 3 bases, the J end by 10 bases, with 17 bases between. The chain's CDR3 is CASSSRGIGYSPLHF. As DNA, the CDR3 is TGTGCCAGCAGCTCCCGTGGGATCGGGTACTCACCCCTCCACTTT.

CDR3 amino acids: CASSLGAGSAEQFF. The CDR3 nucleotides read TGTGCCAGCAGCTTAGGGGCAGGGTCGGCTGAGCAGTTCTTC. The J gene is TRBJ2-1, the V gene TRBV7-9; perhaps TRBD1 as D (5 bases). Deletions cut 1 base from V and 9 bases from J, with 13 bases between. The CDR3 is 14 residues long. From germline, CDR1 is SEHNR and CDR2 FQNEAQ (reference sequence).

This clonotype was recorded once. This chain uses TRBV10-3 with TRBJ2-5; 8 bases agree with TRBD1. J gave up 6 bases and V 4 bases, and 13 bases lay outside the gene matches. The CDR3 has 16 residues. Germline V gene sequence: CDR1 ENHRY, CDR2 SYGVKD. CDR3 in DNA: TGTGCCATCAGTGCGCTGCATAGGGACAGGTTCAAGACCCAGTACTTC. This translates into CAISALHRDRFKTQYF.

Only a few counts were recorded for this clonotype. This chain connects TRBV4-2 to TRBJ1-2; 7 nucleotides line up with TRBD1. Germline values: CDR1 LGHNA, CDR2 YNFKEQ. The junction had 6 bases not matched to a gene; V was cut back by 7 bases and J by 4 bases. The CDR3 is made up of 13 amino acids. The CDR3 DNA reads TGTGCCAGCACCCAGGGGGGACTCTATGGCTACACCTTC. Its protein is CASTQGGLYGYTF.

This clonotype was seen many times. The V call is TRBV12-3 or TRBV12-4, the J call TRBJ1-1, with 7 bases that match TRBD1. The length of the CDR3 is 14 residues. V gave up 6 bases and J gave up 6 bases; unmatched junction bases: 10. The CDR3 reads CASSLTGRMAEAFF. CDR3 DNA sequence: TGTGCCAGCAGCCTGACAGGGAGGATGGCTGAAGCTTTCTTT.

This clonotype was detected once. This chain connects TRBV12-3 or TRBV12-4 to TRBJ2-7, with 9 bases identical to TRBD1. The trim removed 6 bases at V and 4 bases at J, leaving 7 bases unmatched. This CDR3 spans 14 amino acids. For the CDR3, the DNA is TGTGCCAGCAGACCGGGACAGGGTTTTTACGAGCAGTACTTC. This translates into CASRPGQGFYEQYF.

A word on this clonotype: Possible read error: a much larger clone is one base away. This is likely a read error, given that the CDR3 carries no conserved phenylalanine or tryptophan at its end. The chain combines TRBV20-1 with TRBJ2-7, with D possibly being TRBD2 (7 bases). Germline V lookup: CDR1 DFQATT, CDR2 SNEGSKA (reference sequence). This CDR3 is 15 amino acids long. Deletions cut 6 bases from V and 1 base from J, with 19 bases between. CDR3 protein: CSATEGGAKSYEQYS. As DNA, the CDR3 is TGCAGTGCCACAGAAGGGGGGGCTAAGTCCTACGAGCAGTACTCC.